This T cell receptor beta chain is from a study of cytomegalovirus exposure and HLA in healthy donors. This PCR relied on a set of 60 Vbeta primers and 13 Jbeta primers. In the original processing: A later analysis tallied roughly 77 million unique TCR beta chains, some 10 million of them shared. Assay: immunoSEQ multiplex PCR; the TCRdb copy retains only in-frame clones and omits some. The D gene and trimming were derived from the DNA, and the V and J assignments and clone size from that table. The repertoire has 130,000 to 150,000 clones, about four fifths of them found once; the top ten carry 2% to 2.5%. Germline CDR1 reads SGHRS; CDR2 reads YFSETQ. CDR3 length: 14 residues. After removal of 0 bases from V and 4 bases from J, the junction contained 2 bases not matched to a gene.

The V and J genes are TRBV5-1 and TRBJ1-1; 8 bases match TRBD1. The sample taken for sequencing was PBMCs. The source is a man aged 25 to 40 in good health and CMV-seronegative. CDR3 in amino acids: CASSLGTGITEAFF. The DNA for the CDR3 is TGCGCCAGCAGCTTGGGGACAGGGATCACTGAAGCTTTCTTT.